A selection of T cell receptor beta chains follows, all from one sample in a study of response to subunit inactivated influenza vaccine. TCRdb re-analysed the RT-PCR reads in MiXCR, keeping a single row per CDR3 protein. The repertoire has 650,000 to 800,000 distinct CDR3 sequences, more than 11% of them found once; the top ten carry less than 7%. The sample here was PBMCs from blood, taken 14 days before vaccination. All receptors come from a man aged 50 or older who received an inactivated influenza vaccine. Both conserved end residues are part of each CDR3. D genes are given only for firm matches. Some rows have no size entry. The others give once, few or many, or a class for an expanded clone.

CDR3nt: TGTGCCAGTAGTAACCTGATTCACAATGAGCAGTTCTTC
CDR3aa: CASSNLIHNEQFF
abundance: few
d_gene: .
j_gene: TRBJ2-1
v_gene: TRBV19

CDR3nt: TGCAGCGTCGGGTTCAGGGGCGGTGAGCAGTACTTC
CDR3aa: CSVGFRGGEQYF
abundance: few
d_gene: .
j_gene: TRBJ2-7
v_gene: TRBV29-1

CDR3nt: TGTGCCAGCAGCGTAGGCACGCCGTTTAATGAAAAACTGTTTTTT
CDR3aa: CASSVGTPFNEKLFF
abundance: few
d_gene: .
j_gene: TRBJ1-4
v_gene: TRBV9

CDR3nt: TGTGCCAGCAGCCAAGAGGGGGGCAGGAACACTGAAGCTTTCTTT
CDR3aa: CASSQEGGRNTEAFF
abundance: .
d_gene: .
j_gene: TRBJ1-1
v_gene: TRBV4-2

CDR3nt: TGCAGCGTTGGCGGGGGTGAAGAGACCCAGTACTTC
CDR3aa: CSVGGGEETQYF
abundance: few
d_gene: TRBD2
j_gene: TRBJ2-5
v_gene: TRBV29-1

CDR3nt: TGTGCCAGCACCCCCTCGAGGGCCCTAGCTTTGTCCTACTACGAGCAGTACTTC
CDR3aa: CASTPSRALALSYYEQYF
abundance: .
d_gene: .
j_gene: TRBJ2-7
v_gene: TRBV12-3/TRBV12-4

CDR3nt: TGTGCCACCAGTGGAGGTGAGGGTAATTCACCCCTCCACTTT
CDR3aa: CATSGGEGNSPLHF
abundance: .
d_gene: .
j_gene: TRBJ1-6
v_gene: TRBV15

CDR3nt: TGCGCCAGCAGACAATCGACAGGGGGGAGCAATCAGCCCCAGCATTTT
CDR3aa: CASRQSTGGSNQPQHF
abundance: few
d_gene: TRBD1
j_gene: TRBJ1-5
v_gene: TRBV23-1

CDR3nt: TGTGCTAGCAGCTCCGGGACAGGGGGCTACACCGGGGAGCTGTTTTTT
CDR3aa: CASSSGTGGYTGELFF
abundance: few
d_gene: TRBD1
j_gene: TRBJ2-2
v_gene: TRBV7-7

CDR3nt: TGTGCCACCAGTGATATAGTATCGGATACGCAGTATTTT
CDR3aa: CATSDIVSDTQYF
abundance: .
d_gene: .
j_gene: TRBJ2-3
v_gene: TRBV15

CDR3nt: TGTGCCAGCACCCACAGGGACCCCACAGATACGCAGTATTTT
CDR3aa: CASTHRDPTDTQYF
abundance: .
d_gene: .
j_gene: TRBJ2-3
v_gene: TRBV6-2/TRBV6-3

CDR3nt: TGTGCCAGCAGAACCAGGACAGGCTTCTCCTACAATGAGCAGTTCTTC
CDR3aa: CASRTRTGFSYNEQFF
abundance: .
d_gene: TRBD1
j_gene: TRBJ2-1
v_gene: TRBV12-3/TRBV12-4

CDR3nt: TGTGCCTGCAGGGGAGCGTACACTGAAGCTTTCTTT
CDR3aa: CACRGAYTEAFF
abundance: .
d_gene: .
j_gene: TRBJ1-1
v_gene: TRBV30

CDR3nt: TGTGCCAGCAGTGTTGGGTTCGGGGGCCAGGCCTCTGAAAGTTACGAGCAGTACTTC
CDR3aa: CASSVGFGGQASESYEQYF
abundance: .
d_gene: .
j_gene: TRBJ2-7
v_gene: TRBV2

CDR3nt: TGTGCCAGCAGTTTAGCGGCGCTGATTCCTAGCACAGATACGCAGTATTTT
CDR3aa: CASSLAALIPSTDTQYF
abundance: few
d_gene: .
j_gene: TRBJ2-3
v_gene: TRBV12-3/TRBV12-4

CDR3nt: TGTGCCAGCAGCTGGGGGACGGTTTCCCAAGAGACCCAGTACTTC
CDR3aa: CASSWGTVSQETQYF
abundance: .
d_gene: .
j_gene: TRBJ2-5
v_gene: TRBV5-6

CDR3nt: TGTGCCAGCAGTTCCTACAGGGGGTCGGGGGACTATGGCTACACCTTC
CDR3aa: CASSSYRGSGDYGYTF
abundance: .
d_gene: TRBD1
j_gene: TRBJ1-2
v_gene: TRBV27

CDR3nt: TGTGCCAGCAGCCCCGCGGGGGCTAGCGGGAGAGTGGGGCAGTTCTTC
CDR3aa: CASSPAGASGRVGQFF
abundance: few
d_gene: TRBD2
j_gene: TRBJ2-1
v_gene: TRBV7-3

CDR3nt: TGTGCCAGCAGGCTAGGGGGGACTAATGAAAAACTGTTTTTT
CDR3aa: CASRLGGTNEKLFF
abundance: .
d_gene: .
j_gene: TRBJ1-4
v_gene: TRBV12-3/TRBV12-4

CDR3nt: TGCGCCAGCAGCTTAAGGGTTGGTCAGCCCCAGCATTTT
CDR3aa: CASSLRVGQPQHF
abundance: many
d_gene: .
j_gene: TRBJ1-5
v_gene: TRBV5-1

CDR3nt: TGTGCCAGCAGTTCTAGCGGGGCCTCCTACAATGAGCAGTTCTTC
CDR3aa: CASSSSGASYNEQFF
abundance: few
d_gene: TRBD2
j_gene: TRBJ2-1
v_gene: TRBV28

CDR3nt: TGCAGTGCGATAGGACCCTATGGGGAGACCCAGTACTTC
CDR3aa: CSAIGPYGETQYF
abundance: few
d_gene: .
j_gene: TRBJ2-5
v_gene: TRBV20-1

CDR3nt: TGTGCCAGCAGTTTAATGACAGGGTACGAGCAGTACTTC
CDR3aa: CASSLMTGYEQYF
abundance: few
d_gene: TRBD1
j_gene: TRBJ2-7
v_gene: TRBV12-3/TRBV12-4

CDR3nt: TGTGCCAGCAGCAGGGACATTAACTATGGCTACACCTTC
CDR3aa: CASSRDINYGYTF
abundance: many
d_gene: .
j_gene: TRBJ1-2
v_gene: TRBV7-2

CDR3nt: TGTGCCAGCAGCTTAGTTCCCACCCAAGAGACCCAGTACTTC
CDR3aa: CASSLVPTQETQYF
abundance: many
d_gene: .
j_gene: TRBJ2-5
v_gene: TRBV7-9

CDR3nt: TGTGCCAGCAGCATCATGACAGATACGCAGTATTTT
CDR3aa: CASSIMTDTQYF
abundance: many
d_gene: .
j_gene: TRBJ2-3
v_gene: TRBV7-2

CDR3nt: TGCGCCAGCAGCCAAGAAGTCGGGACTAGCATTTACGAGCAGTACTTC
CDR3aa: CASSQEVGTSIYEQYF
abundance: .
d_gene: TRBD2
j_gene: TRBJ2-7
v_gene: TRBV4-3

CDR3nt: TGTGCCAGCAGCTCCCTTCCGGGTTCCGATGCTACGCAGTATTTT
CDR3aa: CASSSLPGSDATQYF
abundance: .
d_gene: .
j_gene: TRBJ2-3
v_gene: TRBV7-3

CDR3nt: TGTGCCAGCAGCTCAAACAGGGGTAACGGGGAGCTGTTTTTT
CDR3aa: CASSSNRGNGELFF
abundance: few
d_gene: TRBD1
j_gene: TRBJ2-2
v_gene: TRBV7-2

CDR3nt: TGCGCCAGGGGGGGGGCTACGCAGTTCTTC
CDR3aa: CARGGATQFF
abundance: .
d_gene: .
j_gene: TRBJ2-1
v_gene: TRBV10-1

CDR3nt: TGTGCCAGCAGCTCCGGGTCCGGGACAGGGAGGCAGGATCAGCCCCAGCATTTT
CDR3aa: CASSSGSGTGRQDQPQHF
abundance: many
d_gene: TRBD1
j_gene: TRBJ1-5
v_gene: TRBV11-1

CDR3nt: TGTGCCAGCAGCTTAGGTAGTCAGCCCTACAATGAGCAGTTCTTC
CDR3aa: CASSLGSQPYNEQFF
abundance: .
d_gene: .
j_gene: TRBJ2-1
v_gene: TRBV7-9

CDR3nt: TGTGCCACCAGCAGAGATCGACTAGCGGGGATGCAAGAGACCCAGTACTTC
CDR3aa: CATSRDRLAGMQETQYF
abundance: .
d_gene: TRBD2
j_gene: TRBJ2-5
v_gene: TRBV15

CDR3nt: TGCAGTGCTAGGAAAGGACTACAAGAGACCCAGTACTTC
CDR3aa: CSARKGLQETQYF
abundance: .
d_gene: .
j_gene: TRBJ2-5
v_gene: TRBV20-1

CDR3nt: TGTGCCAGCAGGGAACTAGCCAAAAACATTCAGTACTTC
CDR3aa: CASRELAKNIQYF
abundance: .
d_gene: .
j_gene: TRBJ2-4
v_gene: TRBV27

CDR3nt: TGCAGCGTCCGGTACACTAGCACAGATACGCAGTATTTT
CDR3aa: CSVRYTSTDTQYF
abundance: few
d_gene: .
j_gene: TRBJ2-3
v_gene: TRBV29-1

CDR3nt: TGCGCCAGCAGCCCCGGCGTGGCGGAGAAGACCCAGTACTTC
CDR3aa: CASSPGVAEKTQYF
abundance: .
d_gene: .
j_gene: TRBJ2-5
v_gene: TRBV5-1

CDR3nt: TGTGCCAGCAGCCTCCGGGACAGCCGGTACAATGAGCAGTTCTTC
CDR3aa: CASSLRDSRYNEQFF
abundance: many
d_gene: TRBD1
j_gene: TRBJ2-1
v_gene: TRBV7-2

CDR3nt: TGCGCCAGCAGCTTGGCCAGTGCGGCTGCCCAGGAGACCCAGTACTTC
CDR3aa: CASSLASAAAQETQYF
abundance: .
d_gene: .
j_gene: TRBJ2-5
v_gene: TRBV5-1

CDR3nt: TGCGCCAGCAGCTTGGCCCCTGGTGGCACTGAAGCTTTCTTT
CDR3aa: CASSLAPGGTEAFF
abundance: many
d_gene: .
j_gene: TRBJ1-1
v_gene: TRBV5-1

CDR3nt: TGCAGTGCTAGATTCGCTCCGGGACAGGGAACGAATGAGCAGTTCTTC
CDR3aa: CSARFAPGQGTNEQFF
abundance: few
d_gene: TRBD1
j_gene: TRBJ2-1
v_gene: TRBV20-1

CDR3nt: TGCGCCAGCAGCATCCTAACAGGGGGCGTTTCCGAGACCCAGTACTTC
CDR3aa: CASSILTGGVSETQYF
abundance: .
d_gene: TRBD1
j_gene: TRBJ2-5
v_gene: TRBV5-1

CDR3nt: TGTGCCAGCAGTTTATTTCCGGGACTAGCGGGAGGGCCATCCTACAATGAGCAGTTCTTC
CDR3aa: CASSLFPGLAGGPSYNEQFF
abundance: many
d_gene: TRBD2
j_gene: TRBJ2-1
v_gene: TRBV12-3/TRBV12-4

CDR3nt: TGTGCCAGCAGCTCAGGACAGGGGACAAATGAAGCTTTCTTT
CDR3aa: CASSSGQGTNEAFF
abundance: many
d_gene: TRBD1
j_gene: TRBJ1-1
v_gene: TRBV7-2

CDR3nt: TGTGCCAGCAGCCGTGGGGGAATACAAGAGACCCAGTACTTC
CDR3aa: CASSRGGIQETQYF
abundance: .
d_gene: .
j_gene: TRBJ2-5
v_gene: TRBV6-1

CDR3nt: TGTGCCAGCAGCTTCGGGGGGGCGATCTACAATGAGCAGTTCTTC
CDR3aa: CASSFGGAIYNEQFF
abundance: .
d_gene: TRBD2
j_gene: TRBJ2-1
v_gene: TRBV7-8

CDR3nt: TGTGCCAGCTTTAGTCCCACCGGGGAGCTGTTTTTT
CDR3aa: CASFSPTGELFF
abundance: many
d_gene: .
j_gene: TRBJ2-2
v_gene: TRBV28

CDR3nt: TGCGCCAGCAGCTTGGGGGGAGGGCCCCATGAGCAGTTCTTC
CDR3aa: CASSLGGGPHEQFF
abundance: many
d_gene: TRBD2
j_gene: TRBJ2-1
v_gene: TRBV5-1

CDR3nt: TGCGCCAGCAGCTGGGGCGGTTTGGAGGGGGCGGTAGAAGAGACCCAGTACTTC
CDR3aa: CASSWGGLEGAVEETQYF
abundance: .
d_gene: .
j_gene: TRBJ2-5
v_gene: TRBV5-1

CDR3nt: TGCAGTGGTAAAGGGTCGGGAGTCACAGATACGCAGTATTTT
CDR3aa: CSGKGSGVTDTQYF
abundance: few
d_gene: .
j_gene: TRBJ2-3
v_gene: TRBV20-1

CDR3nt: TGCGCCAGCAGCTCCAGGCTCGGACTACTCAATGGGACCCAGTACTTC
CDR3aa: CASSSRLGLLNGTQYF
abundance: few
d_gene: .
j_gene: TRBJ2-5
v_gene: TRBV10-1

CDR3nt: TGTGCCAGCAGCCAGGGCCGAAAAGATACGCAGTATTTT
CDR3aa: CASSQGRKDTQYF
abundance: .
d_gene: .
j_gene: TRBJ2-3
v_gene: TRBV6-1

CDR3nt: TGTGCCAGCAGCTTCCCTTTAGCGGGAGGGCCGCAAGAGACCCAGTACTTC
CDR3aa: CASSFPLAGGPQETQYF
abundance: few
d_gene: TRBD2
j_gene: TRBJ2-5
v_gene: TRBV7-2

CDR3nt: TGTGCCAGCAGTGAATCTAGCGGGAGGATCGGGACCCAGTACTTC
CDR3aa: CASSESSGRIGTQYF
abundance: once
d_gene: TRBD2
j_gene: TRBJ2-5
v_gene: TRBV6-1

CDR3nt: TGTGCCAGCAGCCGGCAGAGGGGTCGCACAGATACGCAGTATTTT
CDR3aa: CASSRQRGRTDTQYF
abundance: .
d_gene: .
j_gene: TRBJ2-3
v_gene: TRBV7-2

CDR3nt: TGTGCCACCAGCAGAGGGACAGGGCCCCTCCACTTT
CDR3aa: CATSRGTGPLHF
abundance: .
d_gene: TRBD1
j_gene: TRBJ1-6
v_gene: TRBV15

CDR3nt: TGCAGTGCTAGAGATAGGGACTCCTATTACGAGCAGTACTTC
CDR3aa: CSARDRDSYYEQYF
abundance: few
d_gene: .
j_gene: TRBJ2-7
v_gene: TRBV20-1